Listed below are T cell receptor beta chains from one sample, sequenced in a study of blood T cells in healthy people across ages. TCRdb reanalysed the 5' RACE reads using MiXCR and keeps one entry per CDR3 protein. The sample shows under 800,000 distinct CDR3 sequences, roughly 21% of them seen only once. The sample comprised blood. Receptors were obtained from a man between 65 and 80 years old in good health. Each CDR3 is given with its conserved first and last residue. A D gene is named only where the DNA matches it firmly. Clone size is shown for a subset of rows, as once, few, many or a class of expanded clone.

size: .
J: TRBJ2-1
D: TRBD2
V: TRBV10-3
CDR3: CAISESRLADNEQFF
DNA: TGTGCCATCAGTGAGTCCCGACTAGCGGACAATGAGCAGTTCTTC

size: .
J: TRBJ1-2
D: TRBD1
V: TRBV29-1
CDR3: CSVGGTGEKNYGYTF
DNA: TGCAGCGTGGGGGGGACAGGAGAAAAAAACTATGGCTACACCTTC

size: many
J: TRBJ1-3
D: .
V: TRBV3-1
CDR3: CASSPSSGNTIYF
DNA: TGTGCCAGCAGCCCAAGCTCTGGAAACACCATATATTTT

size: .
J: TRBJ2-2
D: .
V: TRBV5-1
CDR3: CASSTVLATDTGELFF
DNA: TGCGCCAGCAGCACGGTTCTAGCGACTGACACCGGGGAGCTGTTTTTT

size: few
J: TRBJ1-2
D: .
V: TRBV7-3
CDR3: CASSPQKNYGYTF
DNA: TGTGCCAGCAGCCCCCAGAAGAACTATGGCTACACCTTC

size: few
J: TRBJ1-4
D: .
V: TRBV4-3
CDR3: CASSEKVRGGNEKLFF
DNA: TGCGCCAGCAGCGAAAAGGTCAGGGGCGGTAATGAAAAACTGTTTTTT

size: few
J: TRBJ2-6
D: .
V: TRBV6-2/TRBV6-3
CDR3: CASSLGFEGVGANVLTF
DNA: TGTGCCAGCAGTTTAGGGTTTGAAGGGGTAGGGGCCAACGTCCTGACTTTC

size: .
J: TRBJ2-5
D: TRBD2
V: TRBV10-3
CDR3: CAIKAGLEEETQYF
DNA: TGTGCCATCAAGGCGGGACTAGAAGAAGAGACCCAGTACTTC

size: few
J: TRBJ2-5
D: .
V: TRBV25-1
CDR3: CASSITGTQETQYF
DNA: TGTGCCAGCAGTATAACCGGGACTCAAGAGACCCAGTACTTC

size: .
J: TRBJ1-3
D: .
V: TRBV7-9
CDR3: CASSPVGAGNTIYF
DNA: TGTGCCAGCAGCCCGGTGGGGGCAGGAAACACCATATATTTT

size: .
J: TRBJ2-5
D: .
V: TRBV27
CDR3: CAAGLARTQYF
DNA: TGTGCGGCAGGACTTGCCAGGACCCAGTACTTC

size: few
J: TRBJ2-5
D: .
V: TRBV9
CDR3: CASSVEGGLQETQYF
DNA: TGTGCCAGCAGCGTAGAGGGCGGGCTCCAAGAGACCCAGTACTTC

size: few
J: TRBJ2-5
D: .
V: TRBV9
CDR3: CASSVLISSETQYF
DNA: TGTGCCAGCAGCGTATTGATTAGTTCGGAGACCCAGTACTTC

size: many
J: TRBJ1-6
D: .
V: TRBV10-3
CDR3: CAISPGLDNSPLHF
DNA: TGTGCCATCAGTCCGGGGTTGGATAATTCACCCCTCCACTTT

size: many
J: TRBJ2-7
D: .
V: TRBV3-1
CDR3: CASTGAGAFYEQYF
DNA: TGTGCCAGCACCGGCGCGGGTGCCTTCTACGAGCAGTACTTC

size: few
J: TRBJ2-7
D: TRBD1
V: TRBV5-1
CDR3: CASSASPGQTYEQYF
DNA: TGCGCCAGCAGCGCGTCCCCGGGACAGACCTACGAGCAGTACTTC

size: .
J: TRBJ2-7
D: TRBD2
V: TRBV6-6
CDR3: CASRQTSGAYEQYF
DNA: TGTGCCAGCAGGCAGACTAGCGGAGCCTACGAGCAGTACTTC

size: .
J: TRBJ2-6
D: .
V: TRBV20-1
CDR3: CSAVSGANVLTF
DNA: TGCAGTGCCGTCAGCGGGGCCAACGTCCTGACTTTC

size: many
J: TRBJ1-5
D: .
V: TRBV4-1
CDR3: CASSQRAEYSNQPQHF
DNA: TGCGCCAGCAGCCAAAGGGCGGAATATAGCAATCAGCCCCAGCATTTT

size: many
J: TRBJ1-4
D: .
V: TRBV5-1
CDR3: CASSLARSGEKLFF
DNA: TGCGCCAGCAGCTTGGCCCGCTCGGGGGAAAAACTGTTTTTT

size: few
J: TRBJ2-5
D: .
V: TRBV7-2
CDR3: CASTSSGLLETQYF
DNA: TGTGCCAGCACTTCTTCGGGCCTGTTGGAGACCCAGTACTTC

size: .
J: TRBJ1-4
D: .
V: TRBV7-2
CDR3: CASSLAVVTTNEKLFF
DNA: TGTGCCAGCAGCTTAGCGGTAGTAACAACTAATGAAAAACTGTTTTTT

size: few
J: TRBJ2-5
D: TRBD2
V: TRBV20-1
CDR3: CSAVVSGSDSKTQYF
DNA: TGCAGTGCTGTGGTTAGCGGGAGTGATTCGAAGACCCAGTACTTC

size: .
J: TRBJ2-7
D: .
V: TRBV20-1
CDR3: CSADLRDWGYEQYF
DNA: TGCAGTGCTGACCTCCGGGACTGGGGATACGAGCAGTACTTC

size: few
J: TRBJ2-1
D: .
V: TRBV7-9
CDR3: CASSPTVINEQFF
DNA: TGTGCCAGCAGCCCGACGGTGATAAATGAGCAGTTCTTC

size: .
J: TRBJ2-5
D: .
V: TRBV10-2
CDR3: CASSDNGADQETQYF
DNA: TGCGCCAGCAGTGATAACGGCGCAGACCAAGAGACCCAGTACTTC

size: .
J: TRBJ1-2
D: .
V: TRBV29-1
CDR3: CSGMSDANYGYTF
DNA: TGCAGCGGAATGTCGGATGCTAACTATGGCTACACCTTC

size: .
J: TRBJ1-3
D: .
V: TRBV29-1
CDR3: CSQINSGNTIYF
DNA: TGCAGCCAAATAAACTCTGGAAACACCATATATTTT

size: .
J: TRBJ2-1
D: TRBD2
V: TRBV14
CDR3: CASSPFAGGGNEQFF
DNA: TGTGCCAGCAGCCCGTTCGCGGGAGGCGGCAATGAGCAGTTCTTC

size: many
J: TRBJ2-5
D: TRBD1
V: TRBV2
CDR3: CASSENRGEETQYF
DNA: TGTGCCAGCAGTGAAAACAGGGGTGAAGAGACCCAGTACTTC

size: .
J: TRBJ2-5
D: .
V: TRBV20-1
CDR3: CSARERTIGLTQYF
DNA: TGCAGTGCTAGAGAACGAACAATCGGCTTGACCCAGTACTTC

size: few
J: TRBJ1-2
D: .
V: TRBV2
CDR3: CASSPTEYGYTF
DNA: TGTGCCAGCAGTCCCACAGAATATGGCTACACCTTC